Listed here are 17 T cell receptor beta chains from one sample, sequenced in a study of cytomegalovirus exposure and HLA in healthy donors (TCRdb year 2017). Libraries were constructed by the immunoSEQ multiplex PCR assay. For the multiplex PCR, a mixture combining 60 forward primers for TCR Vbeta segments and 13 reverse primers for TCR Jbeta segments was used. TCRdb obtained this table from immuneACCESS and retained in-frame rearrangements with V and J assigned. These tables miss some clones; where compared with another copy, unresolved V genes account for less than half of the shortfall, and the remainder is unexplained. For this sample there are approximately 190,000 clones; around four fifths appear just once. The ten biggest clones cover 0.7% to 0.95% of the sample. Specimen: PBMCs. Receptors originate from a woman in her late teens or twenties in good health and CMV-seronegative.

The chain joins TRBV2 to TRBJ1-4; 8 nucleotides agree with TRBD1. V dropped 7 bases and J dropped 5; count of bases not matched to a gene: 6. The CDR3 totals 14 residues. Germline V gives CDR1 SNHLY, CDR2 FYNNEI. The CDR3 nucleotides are TGTGCCAGCATGGAACAGGGGGTGAATGAAAAACTGTTTTTT. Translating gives CASMEQGVNEKLFF.

The CDR3 nucleotides read TGTGCCAGCAGCCCCCGGCTAGCGACCGGGGAGCTGTTTTTT. It encodes CASSPRLATGELFF. The rearrangement joins TRBV7-2 to TRBJ2-2; weak D call: TRBD2 (6 bases). The germline V gene encodes CDR1 SGHTA and CDR2 FQGNSA. V was cut by 5 bases and J by 5 bases, with 12 bases left in between. The CDR3 consists of 14 residues.

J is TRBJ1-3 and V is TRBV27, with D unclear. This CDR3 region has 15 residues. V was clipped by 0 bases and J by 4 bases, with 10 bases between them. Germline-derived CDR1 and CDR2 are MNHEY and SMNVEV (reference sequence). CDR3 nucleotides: TGTGCCAGCAGTTTATCCGTTGGCGGGGGAAACACCATATATTTT. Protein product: CASSLSVGGGNTIYF.

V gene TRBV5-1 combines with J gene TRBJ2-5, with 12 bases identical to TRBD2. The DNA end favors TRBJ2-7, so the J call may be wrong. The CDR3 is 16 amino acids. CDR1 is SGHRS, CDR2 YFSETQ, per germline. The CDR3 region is CASSPGLAGLTYEQYF. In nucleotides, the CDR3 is TGCGCCAGCAGCCCTGGACTAGCGGGGTTGACCTACGAGCAGTACTTC.

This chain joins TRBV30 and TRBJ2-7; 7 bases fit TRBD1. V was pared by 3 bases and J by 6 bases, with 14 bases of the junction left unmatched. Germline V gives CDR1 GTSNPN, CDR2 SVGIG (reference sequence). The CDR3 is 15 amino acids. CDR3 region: CAWSRLQGPDGEQYF. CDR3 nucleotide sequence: TGTGCCTGGAGCCGCCTACAGGGGCCAGACGGCGAGCAGTACTTC.

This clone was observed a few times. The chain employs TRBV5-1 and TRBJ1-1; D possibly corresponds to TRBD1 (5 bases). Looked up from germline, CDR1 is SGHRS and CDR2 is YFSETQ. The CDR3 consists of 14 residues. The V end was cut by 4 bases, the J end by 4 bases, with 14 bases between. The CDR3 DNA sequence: TGCGCCAGCAGCCTTGGTTCGGGGGGCACTGAAGCTTTCTTT. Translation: CASSLGSGGTEAFF.

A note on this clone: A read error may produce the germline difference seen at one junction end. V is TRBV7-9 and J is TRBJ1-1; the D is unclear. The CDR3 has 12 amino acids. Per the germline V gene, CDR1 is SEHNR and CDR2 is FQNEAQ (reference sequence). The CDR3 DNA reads TGTTCCAGCAGCGGAGCCGCGACTGAAGCTTTCTTT. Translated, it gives CSSSGAATEAFF.

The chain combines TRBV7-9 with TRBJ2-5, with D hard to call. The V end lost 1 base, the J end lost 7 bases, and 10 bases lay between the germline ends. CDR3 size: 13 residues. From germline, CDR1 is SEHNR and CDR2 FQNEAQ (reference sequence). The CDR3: CASSLEPSGTQYF. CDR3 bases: TGTGCCAGCAGCTTAGAGCCCTCGGGGACCCAGTACTTC.

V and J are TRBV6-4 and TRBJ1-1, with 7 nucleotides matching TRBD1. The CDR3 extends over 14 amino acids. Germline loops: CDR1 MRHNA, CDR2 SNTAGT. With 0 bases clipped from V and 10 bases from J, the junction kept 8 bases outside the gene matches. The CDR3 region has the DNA TGTGCCAGCAGTGACTCCCGACAGGGAGGCGTAGCTTTCTTT. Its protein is CASSDSRQGGVAFF.

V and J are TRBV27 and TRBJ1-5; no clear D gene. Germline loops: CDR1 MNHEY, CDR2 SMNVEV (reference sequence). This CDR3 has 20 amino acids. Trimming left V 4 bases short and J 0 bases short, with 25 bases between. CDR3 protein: CASSSSEPSGGRYSNQPQHF. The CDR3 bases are TGTGCCAGCAGTTCCAGTGAACCCAGTGGAGGGCGTTATAGCAATCAGCCCCAGCATTTT.

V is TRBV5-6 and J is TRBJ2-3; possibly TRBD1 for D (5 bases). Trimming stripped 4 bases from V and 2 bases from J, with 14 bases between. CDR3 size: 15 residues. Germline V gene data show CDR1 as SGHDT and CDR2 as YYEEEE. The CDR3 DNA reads TGTGCCAGCAGCATGCGACAGACATACACAGATACGCAGTATTTT. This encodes CASSMRQTYTDTQYF.

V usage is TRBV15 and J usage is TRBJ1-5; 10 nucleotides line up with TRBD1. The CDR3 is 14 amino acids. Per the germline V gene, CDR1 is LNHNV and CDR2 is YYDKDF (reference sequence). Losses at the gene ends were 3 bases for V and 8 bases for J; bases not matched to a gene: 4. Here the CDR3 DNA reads TGTGCCACCAGCAGCGGGACAGGGGATAAGCCCCAGCATTTT. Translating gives CATSSGTGDKPQHF.

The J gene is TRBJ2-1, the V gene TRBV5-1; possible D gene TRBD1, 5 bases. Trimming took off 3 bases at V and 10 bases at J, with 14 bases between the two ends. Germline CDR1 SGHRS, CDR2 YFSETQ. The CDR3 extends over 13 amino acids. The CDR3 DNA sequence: TGCGCCAGCAGCTGGGAAGTAGCAGGGGAGCAGTTCTTC. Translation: CASSWEVAGEQFF.

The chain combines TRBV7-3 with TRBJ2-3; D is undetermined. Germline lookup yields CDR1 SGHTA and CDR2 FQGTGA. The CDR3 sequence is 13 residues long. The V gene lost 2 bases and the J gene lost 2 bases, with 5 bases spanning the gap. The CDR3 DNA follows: TGTGCCAGCAGCTTAGACAACACAGATACGCAGTATTTT. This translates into CASSLDNTDTQYF.

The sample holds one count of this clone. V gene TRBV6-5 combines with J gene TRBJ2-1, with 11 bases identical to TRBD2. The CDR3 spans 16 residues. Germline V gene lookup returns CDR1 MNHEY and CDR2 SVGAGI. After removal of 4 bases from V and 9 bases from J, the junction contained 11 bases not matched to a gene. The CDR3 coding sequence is TGTGCCAGCAGTTGGTCCCGGACTAGCGGGCTGGGTGAGCAGTTCTTC. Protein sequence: CASSWSRTSGLGEQFF.

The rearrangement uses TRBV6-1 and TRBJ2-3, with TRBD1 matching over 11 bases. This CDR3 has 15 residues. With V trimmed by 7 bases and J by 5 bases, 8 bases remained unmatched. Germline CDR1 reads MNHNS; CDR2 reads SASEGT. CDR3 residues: CASKITGQGGDTQYF. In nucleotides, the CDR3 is TGTGCCAGCAAAATAACGGGACAGGGGGGAGATACGCAGTATTTT.

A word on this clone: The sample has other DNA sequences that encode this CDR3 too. The CDR3 DNA reads as TGCGCCAGCAGCTTGGGGCCGGGGGGACAAGAGACCCAGTACTTC. Translating it yields CASSLGPGGQETQYF. The genes are TRBV5-1 and TRBJ2-5; 7 bases map to TRBD2. Germline-derived CDR1 and CDR2 are SGHRS and YFSETQ. The CDR3 sequence is 15 residues long. V was pared by 0 bases and J by 2 bases, with 4 bases of the junction left unmatched.